This TCR beta chain originates from a study of blood T cell repertoires in COVID-19. Study details: Specimens from acute and convalescent COVID-19 originated in the United States, Italy and Spain. T cells, B-cell-depleted T cells, or PBMCs provided the cDNA or gDNA that served as material.

Original processing notes: Quantification of nucleated cells was approximated via reference gene primer amplification. The method was immunoSEQ multiplex PCR; TCRdb's version includes in-frame clones alone and lacks a portion of them. V, J and clone size derive from that table, while D and trimming were established from the DNA sequence. The sample yields a few hundred thousand clones, around 87% seen once. The sequence was collected from a woman aged 45-65 years who had recovered from COVID-19. The specimen sequenced was peripheral blood.

In DNA, the CDR3 is TGTGCCAGTAGTCCCTCCCGAGAGGTGGATCAGCCCCAGCATTTT. Protein: CASSPSREVDQPQHF. The V call is TRBV19, the J call TRBJ1-5, with D hard to call. Trimming removed 5 bases from V and 5 bases from J, with 16 bases in between. CDR1 LNHDA and CDR2 SQIVND come from the germline V gene (reference sequence). This CDR3 is built from 15 residues. Drawing the rest from reference TRBV19 and TRBJ1-5, the complete variable domain is DGGITQSPKYLFRKEGQNVTLSCEQNLNHDAMYWYRQDPGQGLRLIYYSQIVNDFQKGDIAEGYSVSREKKESFPLTVTSAQKNPTAFYLCASSPSREVDQPQHFGDGTRLSIL.